This TCR beta chain was sequenced for a study of CD8 T cells in Susac syndrome. The V gene's germline CDR1 is ENHRY and CDR2 SYGVKD. CDR3 size: 13 residues. The ends were cut back, 5 bases at V and 5 bases at J, with 13 bases in the middle. With random hexamers, reverse transcription was performed on about 0.5 to 1 ug of RNA. TCRdb independently ran MiXCR on the immunoSEQ multiplex PCR reads; one entry per CDR3 protein. This sample has about 210,000 distinct CDR3 sequences; about 96% occur once, and the top ten carry 0.08% to 0.095%. Negative isolation was applied to CD8+ and CD4+ T cells, and FACS enrichment was applied to TEMRA cells.

V usage is TRBV10-3 and J usage is TRBJ2-7, with D possibly TRBD1 on 6 matching bases. Sequences were obtained from CD4+ T cells from PBMCs. This TCR derives from a human donor with multiple sclerosis. The CDR3 DNA is TGTGCCATCAGTCAGGTCCCAGGGGACGAGCAGTACTTC. Protein sequence: CAISQVPGDEQYF.